Sequencing of this T cell receptor (beta chain) was carried out in a study of T cells after yellow fever vaccination. Study at large: For low cell numbers, libraries were made with SMART-Seq v4 Ultra Low Input. Study results and limitations: Weaker, the secondary response peaked sooner, at day 5 versus 15. Most primary-vaccination clones recurred post-booster (around 95% CD4, over 70% CD8).

Trimming removed 0 bases at V and 6 bases at J, with 3 bases between. The V gene's germline CDR1 is MNHNY and CDR2 SVGAGI (reference sequence). The CDR3 length is 11 residues. Regarding this clonotype: The antigen is undetermined.

Making TCR cDNA involved 5'RACE template switching, which added UMIs and a universal primer site. A single record per CDR3 protein comes from TCRdb applying MiXCR to the 5' RACE reads. The profile covers under 150,000 distinct CDR3 sequences, with approximately 14% appearing a single time and roughly 44% taken by the ten largest. The rearrangement uses TRBV6-6 and TRBJ2-7, with unresolved D. This TCR derives from a man between 18 and 35 years old who received the YFV17D yellow fever vaccine. The sequencing used CD8+ T cells sorted from PBMCs, collected 5 days after the yellow fever booster vaccination. The CDR3 DNA reads TGTGCCAGCAGTTACTCGGGCGAGCAGTACGTC. Its protein product is CASSYSGEQYV.